This entry lists 7 T cell receptor beta chains sequenced from one sample in a study of blood T cell repertoires in COVID-19. Sequencing was performed with immunoSEQ multiplex PCR; in TCRdb, only in-frame clones are kept and a portion is missing. The repertoire holds about 160,000 clones, with over 75% as singletons. Sequenced material: peripheral blood. The receptors come from an older man with acute or convalescent COVID-19.

CDR3 protein: CASSWGTGNTEAFF. CDR3 bases: TGTGCCAGCAGCTGGGGGACAGGGAACACTGAAGCTTTCTTT. This chain joins TRBV28 and TRBJ1-1, with 8 bases that match TRBD1. J gave up 1 base and V 6 bases, and 4 bases lay outside the gene matches. The CDR3 is 14 residues long. Germline loops: CDR1 MDHEN, CDR2 SYDVKM.

A few counts support this clone. The chain links TRBV7-8 to TRBJ2-7; 8 positions agree with TRBD2. CDR1 SGHVS and CDR2 FQNEAQ come from the germline V gene. J lost 5 bases, V lost 1 base, and 13 bases had no gene match. The CDR3 has 17 amino acids. The chain's CDR3 is CASSLDGVGRAAHEQYF. In nucleotides, the CDR3 is TGTGCCAGCAGCTTAGACGGGGTCGGGAGGGCCGCTCACGAGCAGTACTTC.

This sequence joins TRBV6-4 and TRBJ1-1, with TRBD1 matching 7 bases. V lost 2 bases to trimming and J lost 0 bases; unmatched junction nucleotides: 9. The CDR3 totals 17 residues. The germline V gene has CDR1 MRHNA and CDR2 SNTAGT. The DNA of the CDR3 is TGTGCCAGCAGTGACGACAGGGATGAGATGATGAACACTGAAGCTTTCTTT. Its protein product is CASSDDRDEMMNTEAFF.

The rearrangement uses TRBV9 and TRBJ2-7; TRBD2 might be the D (5 bases). Germline assignment: CDR1 SGDLS and CDR2 YYNGEE. CDR3 size: 14 residues. With 6 bases removed from V and 3 bases from J, the gap between germline ends came to 16 bases. In DNA, the CDR3 is TGTGCCAGCACCCAAGGACCGAGCGGCTACGAGCAGTACTTC. This gives the protein CASTQGPSGYEQYF. The full variable domain, rest sourced from reference TRBV9 and TRBJ2-7, is DSGVTQTPKHLITATGQRVTLRCSPRSGDLSVYWYQQSLDQGLQFLIQYYNGEERAKGNILERFSAQQFPDLHSELNLSSLELGDSALYFCASTQGPSGYEQYFGPGTRLTVT.

The J gene is TRBJ1-5, the V gene TRBV28, with no clear D. Trimming left V 7 bases short and J 3 bases short, with 10 bases between. This CDR3 contains 13 residues. CDR1 and CDR2 (germline): MDHEN, SYDVKM. The CDR3 reads CASTEQSNQPQHF. For the CDR3, the DNA is TGTGCCAGCACGGAACAGTCCAATCAGCCCCAGCATTTT. The full variable domain, in which reference TRBV28 and TRBJ1-5 provide the parts outside the CDR3, is DVKVTQSSRYLVKRTGEKVFLECVQDMDHENMFWYRQDPGLGLRLIYFSYDVKMKEKGDIPEGYSVSREKKERFSLILESASTNQTSMYLCASTEQSNQPQHFGDGTRLSIL.

The V and J genes are TRBV4-3 and TRBJ2-3; possibly TRBD2 for D (5 bases). V was trimmed by 0 bases and J by 0 bases, leaving 13 bases between them. Germline V gene data show CDR1 as LGHNA and CDR2 as YSLEER. CDR3 length: 17 residues. The CDR3 reads CASSQEHLLASTDTQYF. The CDR3 DNA is TGCGCCAGCAGCCAAGAACATCTCCTAGCTAGCACAGATACGCAGTATTTT.

This clone was counted ten times or more. The chain is built from TRBV3-1 (or the pseudogene TRBV3-2) and TRBJ1-5; no definite D call. V gave up 1 base and J gave up 4 bases, with 8 bases separating them. The CDR3 loop spans 14 amino acids. Germline CDR1 reads LGHDT; CDR2 reads YNNKEL (reference sequence). This CDR3 reads CASSQVAGNQPQHF. The CDR3 bases are TGTGCCAGCAGCCAAGTGGCGGGGAATCAGCCCCAGCATTTT.